Each of the 32 T cell receptor beta chains below was sequenced from the same sample in a study of graft-versus-host responses after intestinal transplantation. Their recognized antigens are unknown. Profiling relied on immunoSEQ multiplex PCR, and the TCRdb table lists in-frame clones only, not all of them. Altogether around 78,000 clones are present, around 87% being singletons, with the ten largest covering approximately 8%. The sample here was unstimulated CD8+ T cells sorted from spleen or lymph node cells, taken before transplant. These receptors came from a human donor who was the organ donor for an intestinal transplant.

This clone occurred a few times. The chain is built from TRBV16 and TRBJ1-2; TRBD1 might be the D (5 bases). The germline V and J ends were trimmed by 6 bases and 8 bases, with 10 bases remaining between them. This CDR3 is 11 amino acids long. CDR1 is KGHSY and CDR2 is FQNENV in the germline V gene. CDR3 nucleotide sequence: TGTGCCAGCAGTCAGACAGACGGCTACACCTTC. Translation: CASSQTDGYTF.

The chain carries TRBV7-9 and TRBJ1-5; no definite D call. The CDR3 sequence is 14 residues long. CDR1 SEHNR and CDR2 FQNEAQ come from the germline V gene (reference sequence). The germline V and J ends were trimmed by 0 bases and 5 bases, with 8 bases remaining between them. The CDR3 here is CASSLAHADQPQHF. In DNA, the CDR3 is TGTGCCAGCAGCTTAGCACACGCGGATCAGCCCCAGCATTTT.

This clone was recorded only once. The chain joins TRBV7-2 to TRBJ2-3, with 13 positions matching TRBD2. V shed 6 bases, J shed 3 bases, and the junction held 0 bases outside the gene matches. CDR1 and CDR2 from the germline V gene are SGHTA and FQGNSA. This CDR3 region has 14 residues. The CDR3, as DNA: TGTGCCAGCAGGACTAGCGGGGGGACAGATACGCAGTATTTT. Translated, it gives CASRTSGGTDTQYF.

The chain carries TRBV9 and TRBJ2-1, with D perhaps TRBD1 (6 bases). Per germline, CDR1 SGDLS and CDR2 YYNGEE. The length of the CDR3 is 13 residues. V was clipped by 1 base and J by 7 bases, with 9 bases between them. The CDR3 DNA sequence: TGTGCCAGCAGCGTAACCGGGACAAATGAGCAGTTCTTC. Encoded protein: CASSVTGTNEQFF.

This chain links TRBV7-3 with TRBJ2-6, with no clear D. The CDR3 extends over 13 amino acids. Germline V gene sequence: CDR1 SGHTA, CDR2 FQGTGA. V was clipped by 5 bases and J by 2 bases, with 4 bases between them. The CDR3 reads CASSIAGANVLTF. The CDR3 DNA is TGTGCCAGCAGCATCGCTGGGGCCAACGTCCTGACTTTC.

The chain uses TRBV25-1 and TRBJ1-4; D call uncertain. V lost 5 bases to trimming and J lost 1 base, with 8 bases between them. Germline V lookup: CDR1 MGHDK, CDR2 SYGVNS. The CDR3 totals 14 residues. The CDR3 sequence is CASSYMGTNEKLFF. The CDR3 coding sequence is TGTGCCAGCAGTTATATGGGAACTAATGAAAAACTGTTTTTT.

V gene TRBV5-4 combines with J gene TRBJ2-7; D unclear. The CDR3 runs 13 residues. The V end lost 1 base, the J end lost 2 bases, and 7 bases lay between the germline ends. Germline V gene data show CDR1 as SGHNT and CDR2 as YYREEE (reference sequence). The CDR3 DNA follows: TGTGCCAGCAGCTTGAACCCCGCCTACGAGCAGTACTTC. It encodes CASSLNPAYEQYF. The whole variable domain, remainder taken from reference TRBV5-4 and TRBJ2-7, is ETGVTQSPTHLIKTRGQQVTLRCSSQSGHNTVSWYQQALGQGPQFIFQYYREEENGRGNFPPRFSGLQFPNYSSELNVNALELDDSALYLCASSLNPAYEQYFGPGTRLTVT.

The CDR3, as DNA: TGTGCCAGCAGTTACCATTGGACCGGAAGCACCGGGGAGCTGTTTTTT. It specifies CASSYHWTGSTGELFF. J is TRBJ2-2 and V is TRBV6-5; D is uncertain. V was cut by 2 bases and J by 4 bases, with 14 bases left in between. Germline V gene data show CDR1 as MNHEY and CDR2 as SVGAGI. This CDR3 contains 16 residues.

This chain connects TRBV18 to TRBJ2-7; a weak D match, TRBD2 (5 bases). Germline V gene data show CDR1 as KGHSH and CDR2 as LQKENI. CDR3 size: 14 residues. V shed 1 base and J shed 4 bases, with 11 bases lying between them. In DNA, the CDR3 is TGTGCCAGCTCACCACGGTCAGCGGAGTACGAGCAGTACTTC. Residues: CASSPRSAEYEQYF.

This clone occurred once. The chain combines TRBV5-6 with TRBJ1-2; 7 positions match TRBD1. Germline CDR1 is SGHDT and CDR2 is YYEEEE. Losses at the gene ends were 4 bases for V and 5 bases for J; bases not matched to a gene: 8. CDR3 length: 14 residues. CDR3 coding DNA: TGTGCCAGCAGCATGACAGGGACAGCGTATGGCTACACCTTC. It yields the protein CASSMTGTAYGYTF.

J is TRBJ2-3 and V is TRBV6-5; D is unclear. The CDR3 extends over 13 amino acids. V was pared by 8 bases and J by 0 bases, with 9 bases between. Germline V gene lookup returns CDR1 MNHEY and CDR2 SVGAGI. CDR3 DNA: TGTGCCAGCCAGGAGACTAGCACAGATACGCAGTATTTT. Protein: CASQETSTDTQYF.

This rearrangement joins TRBV6-5 to TRBJ1-6, with 7 bases fitting TRBD1. Losses at the gene ends were 3 bases for V and 7 bases for J; bases not matched to a gene: 9. Per germline, CDR1 MNHEY and CDR2 SVGAGI. There are 16 residues in the CDR3. In DNA, the CDR3 is TGTGCCAGCAGTTATATCGAGACAGGGCGGAATTCACCCCTCCACTTT. Its translation is CASSYIETGRNSPLHF.

This rearrangement joins TRBV29-1 to TRBJ2-5, with no clear D. CDR1 SQVTM and CDR2 ANQGSEA come from the germline V gene. Trimming cost V 6 bases and J 2 bases, with 13 bases left between them. The CDR3 loop spans 13 amino acids. The CDR3 nucleotides read TGCAGCGTCTCTGGCCCGACACAAGAGACCCAGTACTTC. Residues: CSVSGPTQETQYF.

The chain links TRBV29-1 to TRBJ1-2; a possible D gene is TRBD1 (6 bases). CDR3 length: 13 residues. Germline V gene data show CDR1 as SQVTM and CDR2 as ANQGSEA. Here the CDR3 DNA reads TGCAGTCTTGAATCAGGGGTTGGCTATGGCTACACCTTC. Encoded protein: CSLESGVGYGYTF. Filled out from reference TRBV29-1 and TRBJ1-2, the complete variable domain reads SAVISQKPSRDICQRGTSLTIQCQVDSQVTMMFWYRQQPGQSLTLIATANQGSEATYESGFVIDKFPISRPNLTFSTLTVSNMSPEDSSIYLCSLESGVGYGYTFGSGTRLTVV.

This chain joins TRBV28 and TRBJ2-7; no clear D gene. CDR3 length: 12 residues. Trimming stripped 2 bases from V and 4 bases from J, with 6 bases between. From germline, CDR1 is MDHEN and CDR2 SYDVKM. The CDR3: CASSLGRYEQYF. CDR3 bases: TGTGCCAGCAGTTTAGGGCGGTACGAGCAGTACTTC.

The chain couples TRBV7-2 to TRBJ1-3, with a weak D call TRBD1 (6 bases). CDR1 and CDR2 (germline): SGHTA, FQGNSA. This CDR3 has 15 residues. The ends were cut back, 8 bases at V and 1 base at J, with 15 bases in the middle. CDR3 DNA sequence: TGTGCCAGCGATATTGCAGGGGTTTCTGGAAACACCATATATTTT. Translated: CASDIAGVSGNTIYF.

The genes are TRBV4-1 and TRBJ1-2; 7 bases are a match to TRBD1. This CDR3 is 15 amino acids long. J lost 5 bases, V lost 0 bases, and 6 bases had no gene match. Germline assignment: CDR1 MGHRA and CDR2 YSYEKL. The CDR3 nucleotides read TGCGCCAGCAGCCAAGATCGGGGGACAGTTTATGGCTACACCTTC. It codes for CASSQDRGTVYGYTF.

This clone was counted a single time. The chain employs TRBV4-2 and TRBJ2-7; 8 bases are shared with TRBD2. Trimming removed 4 bases from V and 1 base from J; junction bases left unmatched: 6. The CDR3 is 15 amino acids. The germline V gene has CDR1 LGHNA and CDR2 YNFKEQ. The CDR3 bases are TGTGCCAGCAGCCCCCAAGCGGGGGATTCCTACGAGCAGTACTTC. It codes for CASSPQAGDSYEQYF.

The chain joins TRBV6-1 to TRBJ1-5; 10 bases align to TRBD1. The germline V gene has CDR1 MNHNS and CDR2 SASEGT. The ends lost 6 bases at V and 7 bases at J; junction bases unmatched: 6. The CDR3 contains 14 residues. The CDR3 DNA follows: TGTGCCAGCAGGGCCAGGACAGGGGGGCAGCCCCAGCATTTT. Protein sequence: CASRARTGGQPQHF.

The V and J genes are TRBV7-3 and TRBJ1-1; perhaps TRBD1 as D (5 bases). V gave up 0 bases and J gave up 3 bases, with 8 bases separating them. The CDR3 runs to 14 residues. Germline-derived CDR1 and CDR2 are SGHTA and FQGTGA. Here the CDR3 reads CASSLTGGDTEAFF. The CDR3 coding sequence is TGTGCCAGCAGCTTAACGGGGGGGGACACTGAAGCTTTCTTT.

This chain's CDR3 is CASSVRGAADSYNEQFF. The DNA for the CDR3 is TGTGCCAGCAGCGTACGGGGGGCCGCGGACTCGTACAATGAGCAGTTCTTC. This chain connects TRBV9 to TRBJ2-1; TRBD2 might be the D (7 bases). Germline V gene lookup returns CDR1 SGDLS and CDR2 YYNGEE. This CDR3 spans 17 amino acids. The V gene lost 1 base and the J gene lost 4 bases, with 18 bases spanning the gap.

This clone was detected a few times. V is TRBV5-4 and J is TRBJ2-7; perhaps D is TRBD1 or TRBD2 (5 bases each). V was clipped by 4 bases and J by 2 bases, with 16 bases between them. Per the germline V gene, CDR1 is SGHNT and CDR2 is YYREEE (reference sequence). CDR3 size: 15 residues. The CDR3: CASSQTSGPTYEQYF. The CDR3 coding sequence is TGTGCCAGCAGCCAAACCTCGGGACCGACCTACGAGCAGTACTTC. Drawing the rest from reference TRBV5-4 and TRBJ2-7, the complete variable domain is ETGVTQSPTHLIKTRGQQVTLRCSSQSGHNTVSWYQQALGQGPQFIFQYYREEENGRGNFPPRFSGLQFPNYSSELNVNALELDDSALYLCASSQTSGPTYEQYFGPGTRLTVT.

This clone was seen just once. The chain joins TRBV5-4 to TRBJ2-5, with D tentatively TRBD2 (6 bases). CDR3 length equals 13 residues. CDR1 SGHNT and CDR2 YYREEE come from the germline V gene (reference sequence). The V end was cut by 3 bases, the J end by 5 bases, with 11 bases between. The CDR3 nucleotides read TGTGCCAGCAGCTCTACTAGCTTGGAGACCCAGTACTTC. This translates into CASSSTSLETQYF. The full variable domain, with the rest looked up from reference TRBV5-4 and TRBJ2-5, is ETGVTQSPTHLIKTRGQQVTLRCSSQSGHNTVSWYQQALGQGPQFIFQYYREEENGRGNFPPRFSGLQFPNYSSELNVNALELDDSALYLCASSSTSLETQYFGPGTRLLVL.

V gene TRBV9 combines with J gene TRBJ2-3, with TRBD2 matching over 7 bases. The germline V gene encodes CDR1 SGDLS and CDR2 YYNGEE. The V gene end was trimmed by 3 bases and the J gene end by 5 bases; junction bases not matched to a gene: 9. This CDR3 region has 15 residues. The CDR3 protein is CASSARLAGVDTQYF. The DNA of the CDR3 is TGTGCCAGCAGCGCCCGACTAGCTGGTGTAGATACGCAGTATTTT.

J is TRBJ1-1 and V is TRBV20-1; the D gene is possibly TRBD1 (5 bases). Germline CDR1 and CDR2: DFQATT and SNEGSKA (reference sequence). The CDR3 sequence is 10 residues long. Deletions cut 3 bases from V and 11 bases from J, with 10 bases between. CDR3 bases: TGCAGTGCTAGGAGGGGTGAGGCTTTCTTT. Its protein is CSARRGEAFF.

J is TRBJ2-5 and V is TRBV6-5; tentatively, D is TRBD2 (6 bases). In germline, CDR1 is MNHEY, CDR2 SVGAGI. The CDR3 length is 14 residues. V lost 3 bases, J lost 8 bases, and 16 bases lay in between. The CDR3 sequence: CASSYGRGGNTQYF. CDR3 coding DNA: TGTGCCAGCAGTTATGGGCGGGGTGGAAATACCCAGTACTTC.

CDR3 amino acids: CASSPPSGEAGANVLTF. For the CDR3, the DNA is TGTGCCAGCAGCCCCCCCTCAGGGGAAGCAGGGGCCAACGTCCTGACTTTC. V gene TRBV7-9 combines with J gene TRBJ2-6, with D possibly TRBD1 on 6 matching bases. The V end was cut by 5 bases, the J end by 4 bases, with 18 bases between. The CDR3 covers 17 residues. Germline V gene sequence: CDR1 SEHNR, CDR2 FQNEAQ (reference sequence).

The chain joins TRBV5-1 to TRBJ2-1; no clear D. In germline, CDR1 is SGHRS, CDR2 YFSETQ. The V gene lost 0 bases and the J gene lost 8 bases, with 15 bases spanning the gap. The CDR3 is made up of 15 amino acids. Here the CDR3 DNA reads TGCGCCAGCAGCTTGGATTATGCGGCACACTATGAGCAGTTCTTC. This translates into CASSLDYAAHYEQFF.

This chain uses TRBV30 with TRBJ2-7, with a tentative D call TRBD1 (5 bases). In germline, CDR1 is GTSNPN, CDR2 SVGIG (reference sequence). This CDR3 has 12 residues. The germline V and J ends were trimmed by 4 bases and 4 bases, with 11 bases remaining between them. CDR3 loop: CAWMGLRYEQYF. The CDR3 nucleotides are TGTGCCTGGATGGGGCTCCGATACGAGCAGTACTTC.

The V call is TRBV28, the J call TRBJ2-1; 11 bases are shared with TRBD2. J was trimmed by 7 bases and V by 6 bases; bases with no gene match: 17. In germline, CDR1 is MDHEN, CDR2 SYDVKM. The CDR3 extends over 18 amino acids. The CDR3 DNA reads TGTGCCAGCAGCTGGACGGGTAGCGGGGGGGCCTTGTGGAATGAGCAGTTCTTC. This sequence encodes CASSWTGSGGALWNEQFF. Full variable domain (outside the CDR3, taken from reference TRBV28 and TRBJ2-1): DVKVTQSSRYLVKRTGEKVFLECVQDMDHENMFWYRQDPGLGLRLIYFSYDVKMKEKGDIPEGYSVSREKKERFSLILESASTNQTSMYLCASSWTGSGGALWNEQFFGPGTRLTVL.

The chain couples TRBV5-6 to TRBJ2-7; TRBD2 matches at 10 bases. This CDR3 region has 15 residues. Germline CDR1 SGHDT, CDR2 YYEEEE. Unmatched junction bases numbered 7, after V lost 4 bases and J lost 3 bases. The CDR3 reads CASSPLLAGNYEQYF. The CDR3 bases are TGTGCCAGCAGCCCGCTACTAGCGGGGAACTACGAGCAGTACTTC.

This clone was recorded only once. Other DNA variants within this sample encode the same CDR3. The chain joins TRBV5-1 to TRBJ2-1; D remains ambiguous. V gave up 1 base and J gave up 5 bases, with 7 bases separating them. The CDR3 has 13 residues. Germline CDR1 is SGHRS and CDR2 is YFSETQ. CDR3 sequence reads: CASSLFGDNEQFF. The DNA for the CDR3 is TGCGCCAGCAGCTTGTTCGGCGACAATGAGCAGTTCTTC.